A single sample is the source of the 22 T cell receptor beta chains below, sequenced in a study of blood T cell repertoires in COVID-19. The assay was immunoSEQ multiplex PCR, and TCRdb's table has in-frame clones only and misses some. The sample has roughly 100,000 clones, 60% to 85% seen once. Source material: peripheral blood. These receptors all stem from a man older than 75 with COVID-19, enrolled during active disease.

V usage is TRBV12-3 or TRBV12-4 and J usage is TRBJ1-5; D uncertain. V was clipped by 5 bases and J by 5 bases, with 7 bases between them. The CDR3 contains 12 residues. CDR3 nucleotide sequence: TGTGCCAGCAGTGACATTTATCAGCCCCAGCATTTT. Translated: CASSDIYQPQHF.

Judged by abundance, this clone is medium-sized. One end of the junction varies from germline; a read error may be responsible. This chain's CDR3 is CSASTSSGYNF. The CDR3 nucleotides read TGCAGTGCTAGCACTAGCAGTGGATATAACTTC. The V call is TRBV20-1, the J call TRBJ2-5; weak D call: TRBD2 (6 bases). The CDR3 is 11 amino acids. Germline values: CDR1 DFQATT, CDR2 SNEGSKA (reference sequence).

The rearrangement uses TRBV28 and TRBJ1-1; perhaps TRBD1 as D (5 bases). Deletions cut 6 bases from V and 6 bases from J, with 20 bases between. Looked up from germline, CDR1 is MDHEN and CDR2 is SYDVKM. The CDR3 covers 15 residues. In DNA form, the CDR3 reads TGTGCCAGCAGCCAACAGCGGGGGAAGTTATCTGAAGCTTTCTTT. Its protein is CASSQQRGKLSEAFF.

This clone was seen once. V is TRBV19 and J is TRBJ1-4, with 9 bases aligning to TRBD1. The CDR3 has 14 amino acids. Germline assignment: CDR1 LNHDA and CDR2 SQIVND (reference sequence). V lost 8 bases and J lost 7; bases outside the gene matches: 8. The DNA for the CDR3 is TGTGCCAGTTCCAACAGGGGGCGAGGTGAAAAACTGTTTTTT. This encodes CASSNRGRGEKLFF.

V and J are TRBV2 and TRBJ2-7, with 9 bases fitting TRBD2. There are 14 residues in the CDR3. Germline lookup yields CDR1 SNHLY and CDR2 FYNNEI. J lost 3 bases, V lost 2 bases, and 2 bases had no gene match. The CDR3 coding sequence is TGTGCCAGCAGTGAAATTAGCGGGAGCTACGAGCAGTACTTC. Its protein is CASSEISGSYEQYF.

The chain carries TRBV7-2 and TRBJ2-7, with 7 bases aligning to TRBD2. CDR3 length: 15 amino acids. CDR1 SGHTA and CDR2 FQGNSA come from the germline V gene. V was clipped by 5 bases and J by 3 bases; unmatched bases: 10. DNA of the CDR3: TGTGCCAGCAGCATCCTGGGGAGGGCCAGCTACGAGCAGTACTTC. This codes for CASSILGRASYEQYF.

V is TRBV28 and J is TRBJ2-7; 7 bases align to TRBD1. Looked up from germline, CDR1 is MDHEN and CDR2 is SYDVKM. The CDR3 is 14 residues long. V lost 4 bases and J lost 3; bases outside the gene matches: 6. The chain's CDR3 is CASSWQGVGYEQYF. The CDR3 nucleotides read TGTGCCAGCAGTTGGCAGGGGGTAGGCTACGAGCAGTACTTC.

The rearrangement joins TRBV7-9 to TRBJ2-3, with D possibly matching TRBD2 (6 bases). Trimming removed 5 bases from V and 8 bases from J, with 29 bases in between. The CDR3 loop spans 18 amino acids. CDR1 SEHNR and CDR2 FQNEAQ come from the germline V gene (reference sequence). CDR3 protein: CASSPSPRGLSVLGTQYF. In nucleotides, the CDR3 is TGTGCCAGCAGCCCTTCCCCTCGGGGACTTAGCGTGTTAGGTACGCAGTATTTT.

This clone was seen a few times. The rearrangement joins TRBV9 to TRBJ1-2, with a possible D match to TRBD1 (6 bases). The CDR3 has 15 residues. The germline V gene has CDR1 SGDLS and CDR2 YYNGEE. Trimming removed 2 bases at V and 6 bases at J, with 17 bases between. Written as DNA, the CDR3 is TGTGCCAGCAGCGTCACCTCCGGACAGCGCGATGGCTACACCTTC. It specifies CASSVTSGQRDGYTF.

This clone was seen once. The genes are TRBV27 and TRBJ2-7; TRBD2 agrees at 11 bases. The CDR3 is made up of 17 amino acids. J was trimmed by 0 bases and V by 3 bases; bases with no gene match: 7. Per the germline V gene, CDR1 is MNHEY and CDR2 is SMNVEV (reference sequence). The CDR3 DNA reads as TGTGCCAGCAGTTTCCCGGGACTAGCGGACCGCTCCTACGAGCAGTACTTC. It yields the protein CASSFPGLADRSYEQYF.

The chain carries TRBV6-1 and TRBJ2-7; TRBD2 matches 8 bases. The CDR3 is 15 residues long. With 3 bases clipped from V and 2 bases from J, the junction kept 6 bases outside the gene matches. Germline loops: CDR1 MNHNS, CDR2 SASEGT. The CDR3 DNA reads as TGTGCCAGCAGTGATTATCGAGCGGGGGCCTACGAGCAGTACTTC. This gives the protein CASSDYRAGAYEQYF.

V usage is TRBV12-3 or TRBV12-4 and J usage is TRBJ1-6; D possibly corresponds to TRBD1 (6 bases). Trimming took off 6 bases at V and 14 bases at J, with 14 bases between the two ends. This CDR3 region has 12 residues. The CDR3 loop is CASSRADSSLHF. DNA for the CDR3: TGTGCCAGCAGCCGCGCGGACAGTTCCCTCCACTTT.

The chain is built from TRBV28 and TRBJ2-6, with a weak D call TRBD2 (5 bases). Germline assignment: CDR1 MDHEN and CDR2 SYDVKM. V lost 4 bases and J lost 1, with 17 bases in between. The CDR3 length is 18 residues. Here the CDR3 reads CASSWLGDPSSGANVLTF. CDR3 bases: TGTGCCAGCAGTTGGTTGGGAGATCCCTCTTCTGGGGCCAACGTCCTGACTTTC.

The chain combines TRBV9 with TRBJ1-1; D perhaps matches TRBD1 (5 bases). The CDR3 is made up of 15 amino acids. Trimming removed 3 bases at V and 2 bases at J, with 14 bases between. CDR1 is SGDLS, CDR2 YYNGEE, per germline. The CDR3 sequence: CASSGTGTDNTEAFF. The CDR3 nucleotides read TGTGCCAGCAGCGGAACCGGGACTGACAACACTGAAGCTTTCTTT.

This clone appeared a single time. The chain combines TRBV19 with TRBJ2-2, with D perhaps TRBD1 (5 bases). The CDR3 is 14 amino acids. Deletions cut 10 bases from V and 1 base from J, with 13 bases between. The V gene's germline CDR1 is LNHDA and CDR2 SQIVND (reference sequence). The chain's CDR3 is CATLSQGNTGELFF. The CDR3 DNA is TGTGCCACCTTAAGCCAGGGGAACACCGGGGAGCTGTTTTTT.

This clone showed up just a few times. V gene TRBV7-2 combines with J gene TRBJ1-1; D is possibly TRBD1 (6 bases). V dropped 4 bases and J dropped 8 bases, with 14 bases sitting between them. The CDR3 spans 13 residues. Germline V lookup: CDR1 SGHTA, CDR2 FQGNSA. Written as DNA, the CDR3 is TGTGCCAGCAGCTCCGTGGACGGGACAGAAGCTTTCTTT. Its protein product is CASSSVDGTEAFF. Variable domain in full (rest from reference TRBV7-2 and TRBJ1-1): GAGVSQSPSNKVTEKGKDVELRCDPISGHTALYWYRQSLGQGLEFLIYFQGNSAPDKSGLPSDRFSAERTGGSVSTLTIQRTQQEDSAVYLCASSSVDGTEAFFGQGTRLTVV.

This chain links TRBV18 with TRBJ1-1; D ambiguous. Germline CDR1 is KGHSH and CDR2 is LQKENI. Trimming shortened V by 5 bases and J by 7 bases, and 14 bases separated the two germline ends. The CDR3 runs 13 residues. In nucleotides, the CDR3 is TGTGCCAGCTCATCCGATATGCGCCGTGAAGCTTTCTTT. Translated, it gives CASSSDMRREAFF.

This clone is a singleton in its sample. The V call is TRBV5-1, the J call TRBJ1-1, with 7 bases matching TRBD1. Germline-derived CDR1 and CDR2 are SGHRS and YFSETQ. The CDR3 is 15 amino acids. The junction had 11 bases not matched to a gene; V was cut back by 4 bases and J by 5 bases. The CDR3 nucleotides read TGCGCCAGCAGCGTTGGTGGGACAGCCCAGACTGAAGCTTTCTTT. Translating gives CASSVGGTAQTEAFF.

This clone turned up a few times. V is TRBV7-9 and J is TRBJ2-7; 7 bases map to TRBD2. CDR3 length: 14 amino acids. Per germline, CDR1 SEHNR and CDR2 FQNEAQ (reference sequence). Trimming took 7 bases from V and 7 from J; bases not matched to a gene: 13. The CDR3 bases are TGTGCCAGCACCTACGGGGGGACCTTCGTGGAGCAGTACTTC. It translates to CASTYGGTFVEQYF.

The chain has TRBV3-1 (or the pseudogene TRBV3-2) and TRBJ1-1; D ambiguous. Germline V CDR1 and CDR2: LGHDT, YNNKEL (reference sequence). Trimming took 5 bases from V and 5 from J, leaving 12 bases between them. This CDR3 region has 13 residues. This CDR3 reads CASSARIGTEAFF. Here the CDR3 DNA reads TGTGCCAGCAGCGCGAGGATCGGAACTGAAGCTTTCTTT.

The chain carries TRBV18 and TRBJ1-4; D might be TRBD1 (6 bases). This CDR3 spans 14 amino acids. The V and J ends lost 3 bases and 4 bases respectively, with 9 bases between them. CDR1 is KGHSH, CDR2 LQKENI, per germline. CDR3 sequence reads: CASSPQGFNEKLFF. In DNA, the CDR3 is TGTGCCAGCTCACCGCAGGGGTTTAATGAAAAACTGTTTTTT.

The V call is TRBV6-2 or TRBV6-3, the J call TRBJ2-3; TRBD2 agrees at 11 bases. V was clipped by 0 bases and J by 0 bases; unmatched bases: 14. The length of the CDR3 is 21 residues. The germline gives CDR1 MNHEY, CDR2 SVGEGT. The DNA for the CDR3 is TGTGCCAGCAGTTACTCGATATCCGGGACTAGCGGTGAACCTAGCACAGATACGCAGTATTTT. It is translated as CASSYSISGTSGEPSTDTQYF.